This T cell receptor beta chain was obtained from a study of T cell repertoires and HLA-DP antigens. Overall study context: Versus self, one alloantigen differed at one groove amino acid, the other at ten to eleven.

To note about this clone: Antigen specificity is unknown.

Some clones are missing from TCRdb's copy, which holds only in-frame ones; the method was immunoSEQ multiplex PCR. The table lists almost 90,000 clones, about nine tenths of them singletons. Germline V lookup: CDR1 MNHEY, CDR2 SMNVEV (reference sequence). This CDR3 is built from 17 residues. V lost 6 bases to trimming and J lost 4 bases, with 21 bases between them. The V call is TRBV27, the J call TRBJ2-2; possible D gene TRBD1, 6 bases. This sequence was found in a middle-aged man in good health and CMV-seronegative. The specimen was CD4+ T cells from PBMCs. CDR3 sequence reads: CASRGGPVASRTGELFF. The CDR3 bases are TGTGCCAGCAGAGGGGGACCGGTGGCTAGTCGCACCGGGGAGCTGTTTTTT.